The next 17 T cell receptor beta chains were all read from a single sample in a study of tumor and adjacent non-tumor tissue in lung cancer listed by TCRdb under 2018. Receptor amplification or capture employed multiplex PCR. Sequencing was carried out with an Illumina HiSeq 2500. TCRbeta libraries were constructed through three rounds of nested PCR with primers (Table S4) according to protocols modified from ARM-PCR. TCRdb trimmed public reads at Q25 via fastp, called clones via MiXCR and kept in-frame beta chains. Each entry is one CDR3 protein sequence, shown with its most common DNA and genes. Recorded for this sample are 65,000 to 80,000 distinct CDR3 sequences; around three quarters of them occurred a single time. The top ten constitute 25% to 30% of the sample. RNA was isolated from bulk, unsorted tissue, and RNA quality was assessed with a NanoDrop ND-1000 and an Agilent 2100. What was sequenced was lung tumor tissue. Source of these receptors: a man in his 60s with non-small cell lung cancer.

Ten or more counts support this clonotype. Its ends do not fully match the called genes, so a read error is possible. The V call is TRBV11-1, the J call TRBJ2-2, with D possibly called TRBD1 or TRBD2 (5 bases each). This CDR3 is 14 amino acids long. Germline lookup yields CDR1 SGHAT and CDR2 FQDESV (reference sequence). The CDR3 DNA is TGTGCCAGAAGCTATACTAGTGGAAAAGGGGAGATGTTTTTT. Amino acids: CARSYTSGKGEMFF.

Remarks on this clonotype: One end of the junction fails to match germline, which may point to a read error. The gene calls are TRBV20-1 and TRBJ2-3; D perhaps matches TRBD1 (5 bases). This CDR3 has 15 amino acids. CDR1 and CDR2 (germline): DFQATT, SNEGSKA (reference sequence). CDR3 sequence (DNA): TGCCGTGCTAGTATTCTAGTAGGGTTGACAGATACGCTGTGTTTT. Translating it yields CRASILVGLTDTLCF.

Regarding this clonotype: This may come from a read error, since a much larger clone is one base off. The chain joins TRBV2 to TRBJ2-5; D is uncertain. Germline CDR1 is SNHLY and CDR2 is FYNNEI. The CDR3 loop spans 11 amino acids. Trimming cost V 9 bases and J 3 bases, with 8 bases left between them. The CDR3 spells CARKQEETQYF. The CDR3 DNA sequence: TGTGCCAGGAAGCAGGAAGAGACCCAGTACTTC. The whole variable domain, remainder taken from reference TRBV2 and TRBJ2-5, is EPEVTQTPSHQVTQMGQEVILRCVPISNHLYFYWYRQILGQKVEFLVSFYNNEISEKSEIFDDQFSVERPDGSNFTLKIRSTKLEDSAMYFCARKQEETQYFGPGTRLLVL.

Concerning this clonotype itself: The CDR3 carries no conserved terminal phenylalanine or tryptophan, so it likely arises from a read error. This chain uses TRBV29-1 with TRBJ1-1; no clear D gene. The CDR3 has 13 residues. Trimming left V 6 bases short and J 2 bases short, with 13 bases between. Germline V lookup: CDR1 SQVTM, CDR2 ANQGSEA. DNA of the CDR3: TGCAGCGTCCACTTCGGGGAAAACACTGAAGCTTTCTCT. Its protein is CSVHFGENTEAFS.

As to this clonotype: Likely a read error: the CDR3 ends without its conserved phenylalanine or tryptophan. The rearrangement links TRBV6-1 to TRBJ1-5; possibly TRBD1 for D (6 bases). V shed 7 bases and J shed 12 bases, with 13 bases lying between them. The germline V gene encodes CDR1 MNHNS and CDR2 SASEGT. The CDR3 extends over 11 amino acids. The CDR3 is CASTRGGFQHY. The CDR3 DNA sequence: TGTGCCAGCACCCGAGGGGGTTTCCAGCATTAT.

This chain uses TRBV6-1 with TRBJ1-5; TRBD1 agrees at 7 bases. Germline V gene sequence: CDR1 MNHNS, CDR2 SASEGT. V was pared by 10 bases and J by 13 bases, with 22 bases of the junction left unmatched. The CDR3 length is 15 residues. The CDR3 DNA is TGTGCCAACTGCCCGACCTGGGACAGCAATCATCCACAGCATTTT. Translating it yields CANCPTWDSNHPQHF.

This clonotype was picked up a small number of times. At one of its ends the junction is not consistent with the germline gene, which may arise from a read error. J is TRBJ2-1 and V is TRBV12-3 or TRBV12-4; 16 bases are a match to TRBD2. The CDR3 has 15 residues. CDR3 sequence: CTSTPGLAGGHEQFF. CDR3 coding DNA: TGTACCAGCACACCGGGACTAGCGGGGGGGCATGAGCAGTTCTTC.

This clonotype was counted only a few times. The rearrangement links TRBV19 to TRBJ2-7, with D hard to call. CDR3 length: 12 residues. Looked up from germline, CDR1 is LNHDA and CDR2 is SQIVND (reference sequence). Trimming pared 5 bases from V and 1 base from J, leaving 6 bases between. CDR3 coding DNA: TGTGCCAGTAGTGAAAGTTCCTACGAGCAGTACTTC. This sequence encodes CASSESSYEQYF.

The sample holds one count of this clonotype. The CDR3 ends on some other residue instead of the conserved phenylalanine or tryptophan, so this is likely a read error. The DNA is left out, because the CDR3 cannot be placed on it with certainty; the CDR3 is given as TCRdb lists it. The CDR3 is CASSKEGDRLMDEQFL. This chain joins TRBV5-1 and TRBJ2-1; whether TRBD1, the table's D call, matches the DNA was not checked. The CDR3 adds up to 16 amino acids, both ends counted. Germline CDR1 and CDR2: SGHRS and YFSETQ.

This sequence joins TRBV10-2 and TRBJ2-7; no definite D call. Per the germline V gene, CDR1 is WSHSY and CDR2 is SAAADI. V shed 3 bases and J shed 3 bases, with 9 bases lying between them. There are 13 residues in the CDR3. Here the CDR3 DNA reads TGCGCCAGCAGTGACGGCGGAATCTACGAGCAGTACTTC. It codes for CASSDGGIYEQYF.

This CDR3 reads CASGAENGTNVLTF. DNA of the CDR3: TGTGCCAGCGGGGCAGAGAACGGGACCAACGTCCTGACTTTC. The V call is TRBV6-6, the J call TRBJ2-6; perhaps D is TRBD1 or TRBD2 (5 bases each). Germline lookup yields CDR1 MNHNY and CDR2 SVGAGI (reference sequence). CDR3 size: 14 residues. V was shortened by 8 bases and J by 8 bases, with 16 bases between the two germline ends.

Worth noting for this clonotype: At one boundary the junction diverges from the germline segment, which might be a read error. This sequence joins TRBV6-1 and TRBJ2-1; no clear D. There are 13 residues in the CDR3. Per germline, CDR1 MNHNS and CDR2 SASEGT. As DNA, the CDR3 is TGTGCAAGCAGTGACTGGCTAGGCAATGAGCAGTTCTTC. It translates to CASSDWLGNEQFF.

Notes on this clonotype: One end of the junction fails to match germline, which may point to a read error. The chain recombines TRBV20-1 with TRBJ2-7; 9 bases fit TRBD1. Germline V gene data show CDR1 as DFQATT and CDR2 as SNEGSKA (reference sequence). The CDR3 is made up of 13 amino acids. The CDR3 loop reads CTASGTGNYDQYF. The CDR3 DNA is TGCACTGCATCCGGGACAGGGAACTACGACCAGTACTTC.

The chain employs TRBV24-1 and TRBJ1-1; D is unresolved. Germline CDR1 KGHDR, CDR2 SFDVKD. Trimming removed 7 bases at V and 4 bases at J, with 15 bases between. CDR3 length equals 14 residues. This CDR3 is CATRGGSGGTEAFF. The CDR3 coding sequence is TGTGCCACCAGGGGAGGATCGGGAGGCACTGAAGCTTTCTTT.

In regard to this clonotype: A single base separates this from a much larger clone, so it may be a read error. CDR3 region: CCAQAGTEQPRHF. In DNA form, the CDR3 reads TGTTGTGCTCAGGCGGGGACGGAACAGCCCCGGCATTTT. V gene TRBV20-1 combines with J gene TRBJ1-5; weak D call: TRBD1 (5 bases). CDR3 length: 13 residues. Germline V CDR1 and CDR2: DFQATT, SNEGSKA (reference sequence).

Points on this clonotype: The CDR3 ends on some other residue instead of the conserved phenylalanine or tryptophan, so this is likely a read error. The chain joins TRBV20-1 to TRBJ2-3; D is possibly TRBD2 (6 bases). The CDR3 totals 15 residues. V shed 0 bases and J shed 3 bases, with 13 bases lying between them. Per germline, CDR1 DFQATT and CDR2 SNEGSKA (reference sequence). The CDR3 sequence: CSAREWGLLTDTQYL. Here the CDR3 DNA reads TGCAGTGCTAGAGAATGGGGACTCCTTACAGATACGCAGTATCTT.

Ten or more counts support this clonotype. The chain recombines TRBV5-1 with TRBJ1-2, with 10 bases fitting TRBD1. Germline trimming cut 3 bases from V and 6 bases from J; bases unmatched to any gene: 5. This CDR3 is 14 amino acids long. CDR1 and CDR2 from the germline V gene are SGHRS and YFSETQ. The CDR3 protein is CASSSGTGVDGYTF. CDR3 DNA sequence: TGCGCCAGCAGCTCTGGGACAGGGGTAGATGGCTACACCTTC.